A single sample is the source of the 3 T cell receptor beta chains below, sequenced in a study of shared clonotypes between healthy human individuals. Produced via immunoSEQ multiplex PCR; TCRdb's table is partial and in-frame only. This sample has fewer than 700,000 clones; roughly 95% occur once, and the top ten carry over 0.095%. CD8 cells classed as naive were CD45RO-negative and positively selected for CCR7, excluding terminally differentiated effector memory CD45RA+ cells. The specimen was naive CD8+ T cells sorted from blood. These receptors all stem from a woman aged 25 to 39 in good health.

The CDR3 sequence: CASSPPWEETQYF. CDR3 DNA: TGTGCCAGCAGTCCACCTTGGGAAGAGACCCAGTACTTC. V usage is TRBV28 and J usage is TRBJ2-5; D gene ambiguous. The V gene lost 5 bases and the J gene lost 3 bases, with 10 bases spanning the gap. Germline assignment: CDR1 MDHEN and CDR2 SYDVKM. The CDR3 runs to 13 residues.

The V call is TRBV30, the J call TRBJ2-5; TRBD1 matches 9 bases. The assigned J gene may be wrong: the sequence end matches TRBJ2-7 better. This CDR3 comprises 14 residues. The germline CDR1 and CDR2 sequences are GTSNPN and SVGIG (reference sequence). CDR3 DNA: TGTGCCTGGAGTGTAGGGACAGGGTACTACGAGCAGTACTTC. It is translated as CAWSVGTGYYEQYF.

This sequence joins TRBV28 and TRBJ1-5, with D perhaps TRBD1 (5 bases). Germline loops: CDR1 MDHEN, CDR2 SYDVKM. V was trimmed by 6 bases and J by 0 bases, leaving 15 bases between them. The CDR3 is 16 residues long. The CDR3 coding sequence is TGTGCCAGCAGCTATGATGTGGGGGTTAGCAATCAGCCCCAGCATTTT. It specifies CASSYDVGVSNQPQHF.